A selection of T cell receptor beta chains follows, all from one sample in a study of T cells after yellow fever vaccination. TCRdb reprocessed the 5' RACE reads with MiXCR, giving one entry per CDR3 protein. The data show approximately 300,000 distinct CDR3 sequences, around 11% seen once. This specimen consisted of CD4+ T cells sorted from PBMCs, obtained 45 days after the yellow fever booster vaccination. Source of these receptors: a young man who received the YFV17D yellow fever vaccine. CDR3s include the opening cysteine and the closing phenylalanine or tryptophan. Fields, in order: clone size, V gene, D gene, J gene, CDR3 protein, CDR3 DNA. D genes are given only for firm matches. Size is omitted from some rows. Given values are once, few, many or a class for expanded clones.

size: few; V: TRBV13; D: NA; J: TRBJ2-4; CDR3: CASSLGGVSIQYF; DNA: TGTGCCAGCAGCTTAGGTGGGGTCAGCATTCAGTACTTC
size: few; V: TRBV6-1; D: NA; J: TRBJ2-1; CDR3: CARAGGSHNEQFF; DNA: TGTGCCAGGGCGGGCGGGTCCCACAATGAGCAGTTCTTC
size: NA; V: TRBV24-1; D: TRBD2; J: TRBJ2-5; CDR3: CATSDSGLAGGTYQETQYF; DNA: TGTGCCACCAGTGATTCCGGACTAGCGGGGGGAACTTACCAAGAGACCCAGTACTTC
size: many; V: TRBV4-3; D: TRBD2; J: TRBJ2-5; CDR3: CASSQGGGGAMETQYF; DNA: TGCGCCAGCAGCCAAGGCGGCGGGGGGGCCATGGAGACCCAGTACTTC
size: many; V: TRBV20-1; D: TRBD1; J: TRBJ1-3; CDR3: CSAQQGAGGNTIYF; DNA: TGCAGTGCTCAACAGGGGGCAGGAGGAAACACCATATATTTT
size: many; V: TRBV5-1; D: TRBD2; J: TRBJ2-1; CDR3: CASSLNAGGGNEQFF; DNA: TGCGCCAGCAGCTTGAATGCGGGGGGAGGGAATGAGCAGTTCTTC
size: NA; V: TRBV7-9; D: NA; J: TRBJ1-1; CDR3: CASSHRVDTEAFF; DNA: TGTGCCAGCAGCCACAGGGTGGACACTGAAGCTTTCTTT
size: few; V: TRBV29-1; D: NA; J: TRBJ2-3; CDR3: CSGIKGINEADTQYF; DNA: TGCAGCGGTATTAAGGGAATAAATGAAGCAGATACGCAGTATTTT
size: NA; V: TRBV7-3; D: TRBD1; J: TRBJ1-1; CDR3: CASSLMGTGDYTEAFF; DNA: TGTGCCAGCAGCTTAATGGGCACAGGGGATTACACTGAAGCTTTCTTT
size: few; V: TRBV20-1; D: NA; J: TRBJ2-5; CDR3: CSATAYQETQYF; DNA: TGCAGTGCTACAGCGTACCAAGAGACCCAGTACTTC